This is a list of T cell receptor beta chains from one sample in a study of metastatic and nonmetastatic thyroid tumors. From the PCR reads, TCRdb re-called clones with MiXCR. The table includes tens of thousands of clones, about a sixth detected once. Material for sequencing was blood. These receptors originate from a male donor with papillary thyroid cancer or a benign thyroid nodule (not recorded which). Some clones in this sample may be carry-over from other donors' samples. The CDR3 runs from the conserved cysteine through the conserved F or W. The D gene is left open where the match is weak. Some rows mark clone size as missing; the rest say once, few, many or name a class of expanded clone.

>TRBJ2-3|.|many|TRBV7-9
TGTGCCAGCAGCTCCAGCGCCAACCCGACAGATACGCAGTATTTT
CASSSSANPTDTQYF
>TRBJ2-7|TRBD2|.|TRBV7-9
TGTGCCAGCATCTTAGGGACTAGCTCTTACGAGCAGTACTTC
CASILGTSSYEQYF
>TRBJ2-2|TRBD2|.|TRBV5-1
TGCGCCAGCAGCTTTAGCGGGCAACCGAACACCGGGGAGCTGTTTTTT
CASSFSGQPNTGELFF
>TRBJ2-2|TRBD1|many|TRBV20-1
TGCAGTGCTAGGACAGGGGAGGCCGGGGAGCTGTTTTTT
CSARTGEAGELFF
>TRBJ2-7|TRBD1|many|TRBV6-1
TGTGCCGGGAGCCCCGGGACAGGGAACGACGAGCAGTACTTC
CAGSPGTGNDEQYF
>TRBJ2-5|TRBD2|many|TRBV18
TGTGCCAGCTCACCGAGCCGGGAGGGCCAAGAGGCCCAGTACTTC
CASSPSREGQEAQYF
>TRBJ2-5|.|.|TRBV7-7
TGTGCCAGCAGCTTAAAGGGGACGGCAGGTAAAGAGACCAAGTACTTC
CASSLKGTAGKETKYF
>TRBJ2-1|.|once|TRBV20-1
TGCAGTGCTAGGTCCCCGGCCTACAATGAGCAGTTCTTC
CSARSPAYNEQFF
>TRBJ1-6|TRBD1|few|TRBV28
TGTGCCAGCAGTATTGGGACAGGACAGAGTTCACCCCTCCACTTT
CASSIGTGQSSPLHF
>TRBJ1-3|TRBD1|many|TRBV9
TGTGCCAGCAGCGTAGGACAGGGGGCCGACTCTGGAAACACCATATATTTT
CASSVGQGADSGNTIYF
>TRBJ2-7|.|few|TRBV6-2/TRBV6-3
TGTGCCAGCAGACCCGGGCCCGAATGGGAGCAGTACTTC
CASRPGPEWEQYF
>TRBJ1-6|.|few|TRBV28
TGTGCCAGCAGTACCGGGAGATCTAATTCACCCCTCCACTTT
CASSTGRSNSPLHF
>TRBJ2-3|TRBD2|few|TRBV6-2/TRBV6-3
TGTGCCAGCAGTTACGGGAGGGCCACAGATACGCAGTATTTT
CASSYGRATDTQYF
>TRBJ2-1|.|many|TRBV18
TGTGCCAGCTCACGGCGGGACAGTATAATCAATGAGCAGTTCTTC
CASSRRDSIINEQFF
>TRBJ1-2|TRBD1|many|TRBV11-1
TGTGCCAGCAGCTCTTCCTGGACAGGGGGGACCTATGGCTACACCTTC
CASSSSWTGGTYGYTF
>TRBJ1-2|.|many|TRBV4-1
TGCGCCAGCAGCCAAGTAGGGACCTCCGGGATCGGCTACACCTTC
CASSQVGTSGIGYTF
>TRBJ1-2|TRBD1|many|TRBV20-1
TGCAGTGCCCGCACCAACAGGGGGCGCAACTATGGCTACACCTTC
CSARTNRGRNYGYTF
>TRBJ2-1|TRBD2|few|TRBV11-2
TGTGCAAGATTGGGCGTAGCGGGGGGGAATGAGCAGTTCTTC
CARLGVAGGNEQFF
>TRBJ2-7|.|.|TRBV2
TGTGCCAGCAGTGGACAATCCTACGAGCAGTACTTC
CASSGQSYEQYF
>TRBJ2-1|TRBD2|.|TRBV20-1
TGCAGTGCTAGAGTACTAGCGGGTCATGGAGAGCGGTTCTTC
CSARVLAGHGERFF
>TRBJ1-1|.|.|TRBV6-1
TGTGCCAGCAATATTCCTCGGGACAACACTCCGGGCTTCTTT
CASNIPRDNTPGFF
>TRBJ2-3|.|.|TRBV6-1
TGTGCCAGCAGTGAGGGGACTGTTGGAGATACGCAGTATTTT
CASSEGTVGDTQYF
>TRBJ1-3|.|many|TRBV3-1
TGTGCCAGCAGCCTCGTCGACCGCTCTGGAAACACCATATATTTT
CASSLVDRSGNTIYF
>TRBJ2-1|TRBD2|many|TRBV10-1
TGCGCCAGCAGTCATCAGACTAGCGGGAGCTCCTACAATGAGCAGTTCTTC
CASSHQTSGSSYNEQFF
>TRBJ1-1|.|many|TRBV5-1
TGCGCCAGCAGCTTGGAGGCGGTATGGGTCACTGAAGCTTTCTTT
CASSLEAVWVTEAFF
>TRBJ2-7|TRBD2|many|TRBV7-7
TGTGCTAGCAGCTTAGATTCTAGCGGCTACTACGAGCAGTACTTC
CASSLDSSGYYEQYF
>TRBJ2-1|TRBD2|medium-sized|TRBV6-1
TGTGCCAGCAGTGGGACTAGCGGGAGGAGCTCCTACAATGAGCAGTTCTTC
CASSGTSGRSSYNEQFF
>TRBJ2-5|.|many|TRBV18
TGTGCCAGCTCACAGGACAACCAAGAGACCCAGTACTTC
CASSQDNQETQYF
>TRBJ2-1|TRBD2|.|TRBV27
TGTGCCAGCAGTCCATTATCTAGCGGGTGGGACTACAATGAGCAGTTCTTC
CASSPLSSGWDYNEQFF
>TRBJ2-1|.|many|TRBV9
TGTGCCAGCAGCGAGGGCCCGCCAGGGGCTTATGAGCAGTTCTTC
CASSEGPPGAYEQFF
>TRBJ2-1|.|many|TRBV5-4
TGTGCCAGCAGCTCGATAGGGGAGCAGTTCTTC
CASSSIGEQFF
>TRBJ2-3|.|many|TRBV11-3
TGTGCCAGCAGCCCCCTTCGTATAGATACGCAGTATTTT
CASSPLRIDTQYF
>TRBJ1-6|.|many|TRBV3-1
TGTGCCAGCAGCCAAGATCCGCGGCAGGGGAATTCACCCCTCCACTTT
CASSQDPRQGNSPLHF
>TRBJ2-7|.|many|TRBV20-1
TGCAGTGCTGGCGACGGGGGCTGGGACGAGCAGTACTTC
CSAGDGGWDEQYF
>TRBJ1-5|.|many|TRBV7-8
TGTGCCAGCAGCCCGACCCGGGGGAGCAATCAGCCCCAGCATTTT
CASSPTRGSNQPQHF
>TRBJ2-2|.|.|TRBV18
TGTTCCAGCTCACCGCCGGGACGACAGAACACCGGGGAGCTGTTTTTT
CSSSPPGRQNTGELFF
>TRBJ1-2|TRBD1|.|TRBV4-1
TGCGCCAGCAGCCAGCGAACAGGGGAGGCTAACTATGGCTACACCTTC
CASSQRTGEANYGYTF
>TRBJ1-6|.|.|TRBV11-2
TGTGCCAGCGGCTTAGCGCAGGGTCCTTCACCCCTCCACTTT
CASGLAQGPSPLHF
>TRBJ2-1|.|many|TRBV5-1
TGCGCCAGCAGCTTGCCAGACAGCCGGAAGTTCTTC
CASSLPDSRKFF
>TRBJ2-1|.|.|TRBV11-2
TGTGCCAGCAGCTTAGTGGTGCGGGTGGGATCCTACAATGAGCAGTTCTTC
CASSLVVRVGSYNEQFF
>TRBJ2-7|.|many|TRBV13
TGTGCCAGCAGCTTACGGGACGAGCAGTACTTC
CASSLRDEQYF
>TRBJ1-2|.|.|TRBV6-4
TGTGCCAGCAGTGACTCGGAGGCTCCGCCTCGTGGCTACACCTTC
CASSDSEAPPRGYTF
>TRBJ1-1|TRBD1|few|TRBV5-4
TGTGCCAGCAGCTTCCGGGACAGGGGGCGATTGGTTACTGAAGCTTTCTTT
CASSFRDRGRLVTEAFF
>TRBJ1-2|.|many|TRBV7-9
TGTGCCAGCAGCTTAGGGGAAAACTATGGCTACACCTTC
CASSLGENYGYTF
>TRBJ2-7|TRBD2|.|TRBV20-1
TGCAGTGCTAGGGGACTAGAGGGATACGAGCAGTACTTC
CSARGLEGYEQYF
>TRBJ2-7|TRBD2|few|TRBV2
TGTGCCATCAGTGACCCCCCTAGCGGGGTGTACGAGCAGTACTTC
CAISDPPSGVYEQYF
>TRBJ2-7|.|few|TRBV10-2
TGCGCCAGCAGAGTACAGGGAGTACTCGAGCAGTACTTC
CASRVQGVLEQYF
>TRBJ2-7|TRBD1|few|TRBV5-1
TGCGCCAGCAGCTTGACAGGGGTGGGCGAGCAGTACTTC
CASSLTGVGEQYF
>TRBJ2-3|TRBD1|many|TRBV3-1
TGTGCCAGCAGCCAAGGGGGACAGGGCACAGATACGCAGTATTTT
CASSQGGQGTDTQYF
>TRBJ1-2|.|many|TRBV27
TGTGCCAGCAGTTCGACAGTCTATCTACCGTCCACCTTC
CASSSTVYLPSTF
>TRBJ2-7|TRBD1|medium-sized|TRBV7-2
TGTGCCAGCAGCACCAATACGGGACAGACTAACTACGAGCAGTACTTC
CASSTNTGQTNYEQYF
>TRBJ2-2|.|.|TRBV6-4
TGTGCCAGCAGATCATCCCCCGGGAAAAGGTCCGGGGAGCTGTTTTTT
CASRSSPGKRSGELFF
>TRBJ2-1|TRBD2|.|TRBV30
TGTGCCGCAGCCCGACTAGCGGGAGGAGTGAATGAGCAGTTCTTC
CAAARLAGGVNEQFF
>TRBJ1-1|.|.|TRBV14
TGTGCCAGCAATGGACGGGGACTGAACACTGAAGCTTTCTTT
CASNGRGLNTEAFF
>TRBJ2-3|.|many|TRBV18
TGTGCCAGCTCAACGGAGTCTAGCACAGATACGCAGTATTTT
CASSTESSTDTQYF
>TRBJ1-3|.|many|TRBV6-1
TGTGCCAGCAGTAGGACAGCCTTCAACTCTGGAAACACCATATATTTT
CASSRTAFNSGNTIYF
>TRBJ2-2|TRBD1|many|TRBV29-1
TGCAGCGTTGAAAGGACAGGGTACACCGGGGAGCTGTTTTTT
CSVERTGYTGELFF